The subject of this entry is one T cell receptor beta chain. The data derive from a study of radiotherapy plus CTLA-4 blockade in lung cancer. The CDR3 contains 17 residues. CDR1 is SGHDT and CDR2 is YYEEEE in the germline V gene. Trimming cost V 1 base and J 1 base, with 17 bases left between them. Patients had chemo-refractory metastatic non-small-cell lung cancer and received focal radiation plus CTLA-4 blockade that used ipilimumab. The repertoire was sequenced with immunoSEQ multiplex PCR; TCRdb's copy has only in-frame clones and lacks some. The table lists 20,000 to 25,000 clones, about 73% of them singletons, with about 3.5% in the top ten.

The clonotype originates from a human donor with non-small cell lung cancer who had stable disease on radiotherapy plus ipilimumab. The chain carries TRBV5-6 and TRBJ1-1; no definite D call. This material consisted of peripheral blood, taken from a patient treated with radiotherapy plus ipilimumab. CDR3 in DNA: TGTGCCAGCAGCTTGTGGACGGTTATCCCCCAGAACACTGAAGCTTTCTTT. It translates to CASSLWTVIPQNTEAFF.